The 21 T cell receptor beta chains below come from one sample, sequenced in a study of vaccination and CD4 T cells after COVID-19. Their antigens are not known. Treatment here: roughly 10-day PBMC culture with coronavirus spike peptide pools or control peptides (ViraFEST assay). The Oncomine TCR Beta short-read assay was what sequenced the DNA obtained from cultured CD4+ T cells. One entry per CDR3 protein results from TCRdb running MiXCR on the PCR reads. The sample has about 11,000 distinct CDR3 sequences; approximately 52% are singletons. The source material was CD4+ T cells from blood, cultured in vitro. Receptors were obtained from a human donor who had recovered from COVID-19.

This clonotype was counted a few times. The chain has TRBV20-1 and TRBJ1-1; 10 positions agree with TRBD1. Per the germline V gene, CDR1 is DFQATT and CDR2 is SNEGSKA (reference sequence). CDR3 length: 15 residues. After removal of 5 bases from V and 1 base from J, the junction contained 7 bases not matched to a gene. The chain's CDR3 is CSAPSRTGGNTEAFF. The CDR3 coding sequence is TGCAGTGCTCCCTCTAGGACAGGGGGGAACACTGAAGCTTTCTTT.

With regard to this clonotype: At one of its ends the junction is not consistent with the germline gene, which may arise from a read error. The J gene is TRBJ1-6, the V gene TRBV2; D is ambiguous. The CDR3 covers 20 residues. Germline values: CDR1 SNHLY, CDR2 FYNNEI. CDR3 region: CASTPRSRRMANSNNSPLHF. DNA of the CDR3: TGTGCCAGCACCCCGAGGTCTCGTAGAATGGCAAACTCCAATAATTCACCCCTCCACTTT.

The gene calls are TRBV6-1 and TRBJ1-3; D remains unclear. Trimming pared 5 bases from V and 0 bases from J, leaving 11 bases between. This CDR3 spans 15 amino acids. CDR1 and CDR2 from the germline V gene are MNHNS and SASEGT. CDR3 residues: CASSKTYSSGNTIYF. In DNA form, the CDR3 reads TGTGCCAGCAGTAAGACATATTCCTCTGGAAACACCATATATTTT.

The chain has TRBV27 and TRBJ1-1; 10 positions match TRBD1. With 5 bases clipped from V and 5 bases from J, the junction kept 8 bases outside the gene matches. The length of the CDR3 is 15 residues. CDR1 is MNHEY and CDR2 is SMNVEV in the germline V gene (reference sequence). The CDR3 sequence: CASSRPGQGRTEAFF. CDR3 in DNA: TGTGCCAGCAGTCGACCGGGACAGGGGAGAACTGAAGCTTTCTTT.

In this sample, this clonotype turned up a few times. V is TRBV28 and J is TRBJ1-2; 8 positions match TRBD1. This CDR3 comprises 13 residues. Trimming took 8 bases from V and 2 from J; bases not matched to a gene: 4. Germline CDR1 is MDHEN and CDR2 is SYDVKM. CDR3 coding DNA: TGTGCCAGCGATCGGACAGGGAACTATGGCTACACCTTC. It yields the protein CASDRTGNYGYTF.

This clonotype was found a few times. This chain connects TRBV24-1 to TRBJ2-5; D might be TRBD1 or TRBD2, each matching 5 bases. V was trimmed by 4 bases and J by 5 bases, leaving 13 bases between them. This CDR3 has 14 amino acids. Per the germline V gene, CDR1 is KGHDR and CDR2 is SFDVKD. This CDR3 is CATSEARGAETQYF. The CDR3 DNA is TGTGCCACCAGTGAGGCGAGGGGCGCCGAGACCCAGTACTTC.

This clonotype has only a few counts. This chain uses TRBV7-8 with TRBJ1-5; D gene unclear. This CDR3 is 13 amino acids long. V was pared by 5 bases and J by 9 bases, with 14 bases between. Germline CDR1 reads SGHVS; CDR2 reads FQNEAQ. In nucleotides, the CDR3 is TGTGCCAGCAGCGGGAGGGTCCCGGGGCCCCAGCATTTT. Its protein product is CASSGRVPGPQHF.

This clonotype was counted a few times. V and J are TRBV11-2 and TRBJ1-1; no clear D. Germline lookup yields CDR1 SGHAT and CDR2 FQNNGV. The CDR3 has 13 residues. The V and J ends lost 1 base and 1 base respectively, with 4 bases between them. The CDR3 bases are TGTGCCAGCAGCTTAGGGGGGAACACTGAAGCTTTCTTT. Translation: CASSLGGNTEAFF.

This rearrangement joins TRBV7-7 to TRBJ2-1, with D possibly being TRBD2 (6 bases). Trimming removed 2 bases from V and 7 bases from J, with 15 bases in between. The CDR3 loop spans 15 amino acids. Germline lookup yields CDR1 SSHAT and CDR2 FNYEAQ (reference sequence). CDR3 sequence (DNA): TGTGCCAGCAGCTTAACGGCGGGATCCTGGAATGAGCAGTTCTTC. Protein: CASSLTAGSWNEQFF.

This chain uses TRBV12-3 or TRBV12-4 with TRBJ1-6, with 7 bases fitting TRBD1. The V gene end was trimmed by 6 bases and the J gene end by 4 bases; junction bases not matched to a gene: 9. The CDR3 is 16 residues long. CDR3 in DNA: TGTGCCAGCAGGAGGGGACAGCCTTCGTATAATTCACCCCTCCACTTT. It codes for CASRRGQPSYNSPLHF.

This sequence joins TRBV12-3 or TRBV12-4 and TRBJ1-1; a weak D match, TRBD1 (5 bases). This CDR3 comprises 17 residues. Deletions cut 2 bases from V and 5 bases from J, with 21 bases between. CDR3 sequence: CASSLTPFIGGRTEAFF. The CDR3, as DNA: TGTGCCAGCAGTTTAACCCCCTTTATTGGGGGTAGGACTGAAGCTTTCTTT.

The rearrangement joins TRBV2 to TRBJ1-1; perhaps TRBD1 as D (5 bases). The V end lost 3 bases, the J end lost 1 base, and 9 bases lay between the germline ends. CDR1 and CDR2 from the germline V gene are SNHLY and FYNNEI. The length of the CDR3 is 14 residues. Written as DNA, the CDR3 is TGTGCCAGCAGTGAGGGGGAATGGAACACTGAAGCTTTCTTT. Translation gives CASSEGEWNTEAFF.

This clonotype was recorded a few times. The chain has TRBV7-2 and TRBJ2-5; TRBD2 matches 12 bases. The CDR3 runs 19 residues. CDR1 SGHTA and CDR2 FQGNSA come from the germline V gene. V shed 5 bases, J shed 5 bases, and the junction held 18 bases outside the gene matches. The CDR3 here is CASSDGLAGTRTARETQYF. The DNA for the CDR3 is TGTGCCAGCAGCGACGGACTAGCGGGAACCCGGACGGCGCGGGAGACCCAGTACTTC.

This chain joins TRBV20-1 and TRBJ2-5; tentative D call: TRBD2 (7 bases). Trimming stripped 5 bases from V and 5 bases from J, with 18 bases between. This CDR3 spans 14 amino acids. Germline loops: CDR1 DFQATT, CDR2 SNEGSKA (reference sequence). In DNA form, the CDR3 reads TGCAGTGCTGGGAGGGGGGGGCGCGTGGAGACCCAGTACTTC. This translates into CSAGRGGRVETQYF.

This clonotype was seen more than once but under ten times. The V call is TRBV28, the J call TRBJ1-5, with 7 bases aligning to TRBD1. CDR1 MDHEN and CDR2 SYDVKM come from the germline V gene. This CDR3 is 15 amino acids long. The junction had 11 bases not matched to a gene; V was cut back by 5 bases and J by 7 bases. CDR3 nucleotide sequence: TGTGCCAGCAGTAATCCAGGGGGTCAGGGACAGCCCCAGCATTTT. Protein sequence: CASSNPGGQGQPQHF.

The chain is built from TRBV30 and TRBJ1-2, with a tentative D call TRBD1 (5 bases). V lost 2 bases and J 7 bases, leaving 8 bases between the germline ends. The CDR3 loop spans 11 amino acids. Per the germline V gene, CDR1 is GTSNPN and CDR2 is SVGIG (reference sequence). In DNA, the CDR3 is TGTGCCTGGAGTACGAGGGGTGGCTACACCTTC. Translation: CAWSTRGGYTF.

This clonotype was detected a few times. The chain recombines TRBV7-8 with TRBJ1-5; D ambiguous. The germline CDR1 and CDR2 sequences are SGHVS and FQNEAQ. This CDR3 region has 17 residues. Trimming took 5 bases from V and 1 from J, leaving 18 bases between them. CDR3 region: CASSLRWSPVSNQPQHF. CDR3 sequence (DNA): TGTGCCAGCAGCCTCCGCTGGAGCCCGGTGAGCAATCAGCCCCAGCATTTT.

This clonotype appeared once. V and J are TRBV19 and TRBJ1-2, with 7 bases aligning to TRBD1. Per germline, CDR1 LNHDA and CDR2 SQIVND (reference sequence). The CDR3 runs 18 residues. V was clipped by 6 bases and J by 0 bases; unmatched bases: 16. The CDR3 nucleotides read TGTGCCAGTAGGGTGGACATGACAGGGATCAAAGCTAACTATGGCTACACCTTC. This encodes CASRVDMTGIKANYGYTF.

The V and J genes are TRBV18 and TRBJ1-2; 8 bases map to TRBD1. The CDR3 is made up of 15 amino acids. Germline V gives CDR1 KGHSH, CDR2 LQKENI. The junction had 7 bases not matched to a gene; V was cut back by 2 bases and J by 5 bases. The CDR3 loop is CASSPGETGVYGYTF. The CDR3 DNA sequence: TGTGCCAGCTCACCAGGCGAGACAGGGGTATATGGCTACACCTTC.

This clonotype was observed a handful of times. The rearrangement uses TRBV20-1 and TRBJ1-1; D gene uncertain. V dropped 0 bases and J dropped 4 bases, with 18 bases sitting between them. There are 16 residues in the CDR3. Germline assignment: CDR1 DFQATT and CDR2 SNEGSKA (reference sequence). CDR3 residues: CSARDHSITLSTEAFF. CDR3 DNA: TGCAGTGCTAGAGATCACTCTATCACCCTGAGCACTGAAGCTTTCTTT.

The rearrangement links TRBV11-2 to TRBJ2-5, with TRBD2 matching 14 bases. The CDR3 contains 16 residues. Germline CDR1 reads SGHAT; CDR2 reads FQNNGV. V shed 5 bases and J 2 bases; nucleotides not matched to a gene: 4. The CDR3 spells CASSDGTSGRQETQYF. CDR3 bases: TGTGCCAGCAGCGACGGGACTAGCGGGAGACAAGAGACCCAGTACTTC.